This passage covers 15 T cell receptor beta chains from one sample sequenced in a study of Tregs in tolerant kidney transplant recipients. The data were produced by immunoSEQ multiplex PCR, yet TCRdb's version contains in-frame clones alone and is incomplete. Here the sample spans some 90,000 clones, about 92% being singletons. The specimen was CD8+ T cells from blood. These receptors were obtained from a human donor in good health.

This chain links TRBV27 with TRBJ1-6; 9 nucleotides line up with TRBD1. The CDR3 length is 15 residues. After removal of 6 bases from V and 8 bases from J, the junction contained 8 bases not matched to a gene. The germline V gene has CDR1 MNHEY and CDR2 SMNVEV (reference sequence). Here the CDR3 DNA reads TGTGCCAGCAGCTTCTCACAGGGGGCTCATTCACCCCTCCACTTT. As protein: CASSFSQGAHSPLHF.

The chain uses TRBV10-3 and TRBJ2-1; perhaps TRBD2 as D (5 bases). Germline loops: CDR1 ENHRY, CDR2 SYGVKD. The CDR3 contains 13 residues. V lost 7 bases, J lost 6 bases, and 13 bases lay in between. The CDR3 bases are TGTGCCATCACTCCGGACTCGTCCAATGAGCAGTTCTTC. It encodes CAITPDSSNEQFF.

The rearrangement links TRBV11-1 to TRBJ2-7; 7 bases are shared with TRBD1. Germline CDR1 and CDR2: SGHAT and FQDESV (reference sequence). With V trimmed by 5 bases and J by 2 bases, 9 bases remained unmatched. The CDR3 is 15 amino acids. The CDR3 protein is CASSPRNTGAYEQYF. DNA of the CDR3: TGTGCCAGCAGCCCACGAAATACAGGGGCCTACGAGCAGTACTTC. The full variable domain, its missing parts supplied by reference TRBV11-1 and TRBJ2-7, is EAEVAQSPRYKITEKSQAVAFWCDPISGHATLYWYRQILGQGPELLVQFQDESVVDDSQLPKDRFSAERLKGVDSTLKIQPAELGDSAMYLCASSPRNTGAYEQYFGPGTRLTVT.

This clone was observed a few times. Other nucleotide sequences from this sample produce the same CDR3. This rearrangement joins TRBV15 to TRBJ2-7, with D perhaps matching TRBD1 (5 bases). Germline lookup yields CDR1 LNHNV and CDR2 YYDKDF (reference sequence). CDR3 size: 12 residues. V lost 5 bases and J 3 bases, leaving 8 bases between the germline ends. DNA for the CDR3: TGTGCCACCAGCGGCCAGGGCTACGAGCAGTACTTC. Amino acid sequence: CATSGQGYEQYF.

V gene TRBV7-9 combines with J gene TRBJ2-5; maybe TRBD1 (6 bases). Germline values: CDR1 SEHNR, CDR2 FQNEAQ (reference sequence). The CDR3 sequence is 13 residues long. V lost 5 bases to trimming and J lost 7 bases, with 14 bases between them. The CDR3 region is CASSPGQPRTQYF. In DNA form, the CDR3 reads TGTGCCAGCAGCCCGGGACAACCGAGGACCCAGTACTTC.

This clone was observed a single time. This chain connects TRBV5-6 to TRBJ1-2, with TRBD1 identical over 9 bases. The trim removed 4 bases at V and 4 bases at J, leaving 8 bases unmatched. Germline CDR1 is SGHDT and CDR2 is YYEEEE. The CDR3 is 15 amino acids. CDR3 nucleotide sequence: TGTGCCAGCAGCCCAGCGACAGGGGGAGTCTATGGCTACACCTTC. Residues: CASSPATGGVYGYTF.

V gene TRBV19 combines with J gene TRBJ2-7; tentatively, D is TRBD2 (5 bases). The germline CDR1 and CDR2 sequences are LNHDA and SQIVND (reference sequence). CDR3 length equals 15 residues. The V end was cut by 4 bases, the J end by 2 bases, with 15 bases between. Written as DNA, the CDR3 is TGTGCCAGTAGTACCCTCGAGGGCCTTGCCTACGAGCAGTACTTC. This gives the protein CASSTLEGLAYEQYF.

The rearrangement links TRBV5-1 to TRBJ1-1, with unresolved D. The germline V gene encodes CDR1 SGHRS and CDR2 YFSETQ. V lost 7 bases to trimming and J lost 0 bases, with 10 bases between them. This CDR3 comprises 13 residues. The CDR3 protein is CASLGRMNTEAFF. CDR3 DNA: TGCGCCAGCCTCGGGAGGATGAACACTGAAGCTTTCTTT.

Comments on this clone: This sample also contains other DNA sequences that code for the same CDR3. CDR3 in amino acids: CASSSSTDTQYF. The CDR3 region has the DNA TGTGCCAGCAGCTCAAGCACAGATACGCAGTATTTT. The gene calls are TRBV7-9 and TRBJ2-3; unclear D gene. The CDR3 spans 12 residues. V was clipped by 4 bases and J by 0 bases, with 2 bases between them. Per germline, CDR1 SEHNR and CDR2 FQNEAQ (reference sequence).

The V call is TRBV7-2, the J call TRBJ2-2; no reliable D call. The germline V and J ends were trimmed by 3 bases and 4 bases, with 12 bases remaining between them. CDR1 and CDR2 from the germline V gene are SGHTA and FQGNSA. This CDR3 has 15 amino acids. The CDR3 bases are TGTGCCAGCAGCTTTACGAGACATAGCACCGGGGAGCTGTTTTTT. This codes for CASSFTRHSTGELFF.

The chain employs TRBV15 and TRBJ2-5, with D possibly being TRBD1 (5 bases). The germline V gene has CDR1 LNHNV and CDR2 YYDKDF (reference sequence). V was clipped by 5 bases and J by 2 bases, with 21 bases between them. CDR3 length: 17 amino acids. CDR3 sequence reads: CATSPIGRDGNQETQYF. CDR3 nucleotide sequence: TGTGCCACCAGCCCCATAGGCAGGGATGGAAATCAAGAGACCCAGTACTTC.

This rearrangement joins TRBV27 to TRBJ2-2, with 9 bases matching TRBD1. The CDR3 runs to 17 residues. Germline V gene sequence: CDR1 MNHEY, CDR2 SMNVEV (reference sequence). V was clipped by 3 bases and J by 5 bases; unmatched bases: 10. The CDR3 sequence is CASSFLQRTGETGELFF. CDR3 sequence (DNA): TGTGCCAGCAGTTTCTTGCAGCGGACAGGGGAAACCGGGGAGCTGTTTTTT.

The chain carries TRBV9 and TRBJ2-1; a possible D gene is TRBD1 (5 bases). Trimming removed 3 bases from V and 6 bases from J, with 7 bases in between. The CDR3 loop spans 12 amino acids. Germline CDR1 reads SGDLS; CDR2 reads YYNGEE. CDR3 sequence reads: CASSATGNEQFF. Written as DNA, the CDR3 is TGTGCCAGCAGCGCCACAGGCAATGAGCAGTTCTTC.

This chain joins TRBV6-1 and TRBJ2-5, with D unresolved. CDR1 MNHNS and CDR2 SASEGT come from the germline V gene. The CDR3 covers 13 residues. Trimming took 7 bases from V and 5 from J, leaving 14 bases between them. The CDR3 loop is CASNTELRETQYF. CDR3 bases: TGTGCCAGCAACACTGAGCTCCGTGAGACCCAGTACTTC.

The rearrangement joins TRBV27 to TRBJ2-3; 9 bases fit TRBD1. Germline V gene lookup returns CDR1 MNHEY and CDR2 SMNVEV (reference sequence). The CDR3 has 16 residues. V dropped 5 bases and J dropped 3; count of bases not matched to a gene: 9. Here the CDR3 DNA reads TGTGCCAGCAGTCCCCTCCGAGGACAGGGGACAGATACGCAGTATTTT. Encoded protein: CASSPLRGQGTDTQYF.